The next 27 T cell receptor beta chains were all read from a single sample in a study of PD-L1 blockade in urothelial cancer. The sample's time point: pretreatment peripheral blood. Assay: immunoSEQ multiplex PCR; the TCRdb copy retains only in-frame clones and omits some. Of 55,000 to 80,000 clones detected, around 85% appear once; the ten largest clones hold 14% to 15%. Sequencing used PBMCs, obtained around atezolizumab (anti-PD-L1) treatment. These TCRs come from a man in his sixties with urothelial cancer.

The J gene is TRBJ1-3, the V gene TRBV9; perhaps TRBD1 as D (5 bases). The germline V gene encodes CDR1 SGDLS and CDR2 YYNGEE. This CDR3 comprises 16 residues. Trimming took 0 bases from V and 2 from J, leaving 12 bases between them. The CDR3 DNA follows: TGTGCCAGCAGCGTAGCAACCCAGGGTCCTGGAAACACCATATATTTT. It translates to CASSVATQGPGNTIYF.

The chain carries TRBV9 and TRBJ1-5, with D uncertain. Germline V gene sequence: CDR1 SGDLS, CDR2 YYNGEE. The CDR3 extends over 14 amino acids. Deletions cut 3 bases from V and 7 bases from J, with 14 bases between. The CDR3 bases are TGTGCCAGCAGCGCGGGCGGGGTCGGGCAGCCCCAGCATTTT. This codes for CASSAGGVGQPQHF.

The genes are TRBV18 and TRBJ2-5, with D tentatively TRBD1 (5 bases). V shed 3 bases and J shed 4 bases, with 9 bases lying between them. The CDR3 is 13 amino acids. CDR1 and CDR2 from the germline V gene are KGHSH and LQKENI. DNA of the CDR3: TGTGCCAGCTCACCTCAGGGTGGAGAGACCCAGTACTTC. This encodes CASSPQGGETQYF.

The chain combines TRBV18 with TRBJ1-6; TRBD1 matches 8 bases. Germline V gene sequence: CDR1 KGHSH, CDR2 LQKENI. The CDR3 has 17 residues. J gave up 0 bases and V 6 bases, and 7 bases lay outside the gene matches. The CDR3, as DNA: TGTGCCAGCTCTCGGGACAGGCCGGGCTCCTATAATTCACCCCTCCACTTT. Its protein is CASSRDRPGSYNSPLHF.

The rearrangement links TRBV15 to TRBJ2-3; 10 bases fit TRBD2. The CDR3 is 15 amino acids. The V segment lost 7 bases and the J segment 2 bases; nucleotides outside the gene matches: 6. Germline loops: CDR1 LNHNV, CDR2 YYDKDF (reference sequence). The chain's CDR3 is CATTPGLADTDTQYF. CDR3 nucleotide sequence: TGTGCCACCACCCCAGGACTAGCGGACACAGATACGCAGTATTTT.

This chain links TRBV9 with TRBJ2-7; a possible D gene is TRBD1 (5 bases). The germline V and J ends were trimmed by 5 bases and 1 base, with 13 bases remaining between them. Looked up from germline, CDR1 is SGDLS and CDR2 is YYNGEE. The CDR3 totals 14 residues. CDR3 sequence: CASSATAFSYEQYF. The CDR3, as DNA: TGTGCCAGCAGTGCGACAGCCTTTTCCTACGAGCAGTACTTC.

This chain joins TRBV6-1 and TRBJ2-2; D gene unclear. Germline-derived CDR1 and CDR2 are MNHNS and SASEGT. The CDR3 length is 14 residues. Trimming took 8 bases from V and 1 from J, leaving 11 bases between them. The CDR3: CASPEPGNTGELFF. For the CDR3, the DNA is TGTGCCAGCCCCGAGCCAGGGAACACCGGGGAGCTGTTTTTT.

The genes are TRBV10-3 and TRBJ1-2, with D uncertain. The CDR3 sequence is 13 residues long. Germline CDR1 reads ENHRY; CDR2 reads SYGVKD. Trimming stripped 3 bases from V and 1 base from J, with 6 bases between. CDR3 region: CAISDDINYGYTF. Written as DNA, the CDR3 is TGTGCCATCAGTGACGACATTAACTATGGCTACACCTTC.

The J gene is TRBJ2-4, the V gene TRBV6-5, with unresolved D. This CDR3 region has 13 residues. Germline-derived CDR1 and CDR2 are MNHEY and SVGAGI. V was trimmed by 6 bases and J by 1 base, leaving 7 bases between them. The CDR3 nucleotides are TGTGCCAGCAGCTCCGGGGCCAAAAACATTCAGTACTTC. This translates into CASSSGAKNIQYF.

This rearrangement joins TRBV5-6 to TRBJ2-4; 12 bases line up with TRBD2. The V and J ends lost 0 bases and 0 bases, in that order; junction bases with no gene match: 7. Germline CDR1 and CDR2: SGHDT and YYEEEE. This CDR3 is 19 amino acids long. The CDR3 reads CASSLVLAGGHLAKNIQYF. CDR3 nucleotide sequence: TGTGCCAGCAGCTTGGTACTAGCGGGGGGCCACCTAGCCAAAAACATTCAGTACTTC.

The J gene is TRBJ2-5, the V gene TRBV10-3, with D hard to call. CDR1 and CDR2 from the germline V gene are ENHRY and SYGVKD. The CDR3 is 14 amino acids. Deletions cut 6 bases from V and 0 bases from J, with 11 bases between. The CDR3 DNA reads as TGTGCCATCAGCCCTAGGTGGGACCAAGAGACCCAGTACTTC. Translated, it gives CAISPRWDQETQYF.

The rearrangement uses TRBV11-3 and TRBJ2-3; D remains unclear. Per the germline V gene, CDR1 is SGHNT and CDR2 is YENEEA. Trimming stripped 1 base from V and 2 bases from J, with 7 bases between. This CDR3 has 14 amino acids. The chain's CDR3 is CASSLGSTTDTQYF. The CDR3 DNA sequence: TGTGCCAGCAGCTTAGGTAGCACCACAGATACGCAGTATTTT.

This clone is a singleton in its sample. DNA of the CDR3: TGCGCCAGCAGCCAAGTGCTCTATTCAGAGACCCAGTACTTC. It encodes CASSQVLYSETQYF. The chain carries TRBV4-3 and TRBJ2-5; D unresolved. Germline V gene lookup returns CDR1 LGHNA and CDR2 YSLEER. The CDR3 spans 14 residues. The V end was cut by 1 base, the J end by 4 bases, with 10 bases between.

The count of this clone is one. The chain couples TRBV5-6 to TRBJ2-7; the D is unclear. Germline V gene data show CDR1 as SGHDT and CDR2 as YYEEEE. This CDR3 comprises 15 residues. The V and J ends lost 4 bases and 4 bases respectively, with 18 bases between them. CDR3: CASSGTDTTRYEQYF. The CDR3 bases are TGTGCCAGCAGCGGAACAGACACAACGAGATACGAGCAGTACTTC.

This chain joins TRBV6-6 and TRBJ2-7; 8 bases are a match to TRBD1. The CDR3 consists of 10 residues. Per the germline V gene, CDR1 is MNHNY and CDR2 is SVGAGI (reference sequence). Trimming cost V 10 bases and J 7 bases; bases outside gene matches: 3. CDR3 nucleotides: TGTGCCACACAGGGGGAAGAGCAGTACTTC. Translated, it gives CATQGEEQYF.

The V and J genes are TRBV28 and TRBJ1-2, with D perhaps TRBD1 (5 bases). Germline CDR1 is MDHEN and CDR2 is SYDVKM. CDR3 length: 13 residues. Trimming removed 5 bases at V and 6 bases at J, with 13 bases between. The CDR3 reads CASSIDRMDGYTF. CDR3 DNA: TGTGCCAGCAGTATCGACAGAATGGATGGCTACACCTTC.

This clone has only one observation. The J gene is TRBJ1-1, the V gene TRBV4-1, with D unresolved. The CDR3 is made up of 18 amino acids. From germline, CDR1 is MGHRA and CDR2 YSYEKL. V gave up 0 bases and J gave up 3 bases, with 20 bases separating them. The CDR3 sequence: CASSQDPLSPQRDTEAFF. CDR3 sequence (DNA): TGCGCCAGCAGCCAAGATCCTTTGAGTCCCCAGAGGGACACTGAAGCTTTCTTT.

The V and J genes are TRBV13 and TRBJ1-5; D call uncertain. In germline, CDR1 is PRHDT, CDR2 FYEKMQ (reference sequence). The CDR3 runs 13 residues. Trimming took off 2 bases at V and 2 bases at J, with 4 bases between the two ends. CDR3 bases: TGTGCCAGCAGCTTACGTGGCAATCAGCCCCAGCATTTT. It encodes CASSLRGNQPQHF.

V usage is TRBV11-2 and J usage is TRBJ2-1; D unresolved. Trimming left V 0 bases short and J 5 bases short, with 5 bases between. Germline-derived CDR1 and CDR2 are SGHAT and FQNNGV. This CDR3 is built from 13 residues. CDR3 loop: CASSLDRNNEQFF. DNA for the CDR3: TGTGCCAGCAGCTTAGACAGAAACAATGAGCAGTTCTTC. Variable domain in full (rest from reference TRBV11-2 and TRBJ2-1): EAGVAQSPRYKIIEKRQSVAFWCNPISGHATLYWYQQILGQGPKLLIQFQNNGVVDDSQLPKDRFSAERLKGVDSTLKIQPAKLEDSAVYLCASSLDRNNEQFFGPGTRLTVL.

This chain connects TRBV10-3 to TRBJ2-3; TRBD2 matches at 14 bases. There are 18 residues in the CDR3. Trimming removed 3 bases from V and 2 bases from J; junction bases left unmatched: 7. The germline V gene encodes CDR1 ENHRY and CDR2 SYGVKD. The chain's CDR3 is CAISESGTSGGHTDTQYF. DNA for the CDR3: TGTGCCATCAGTGAATCCGGGACTAGCGGGGGCCACACAGATACGCAGTATTTT.

The chain links TRBV7-2 to TRBJ2-1; a weak D match, TRBD1 (6 bases). Trimming cost V 7 bases and J 0 bases, with 10 bases left between them. This CDR3 region has 14 residues. In germline, CDR1 is SGHTA, CDR2 FQGNSA. The CDR3 spells CASKQGFSYNEQFF. CDR3 bases: TGTGCCAGCAAGCAGGGGTTCTCCTACAATGAGCAGTTCTTC. The whole variable domain, remainder taken from reference TRBV7-2 and TRBJ2-1, is GAGVSQSPSNKVTEKGKDVELRCDPISGHTALYWYRQSLGQGLEFLIYFQGNSAPDKSGLPSDRFSAERTGGSVSTLTIQRTQQEDSAVYLCASKQGFSYNEQFFGPGTRLTVL.

This clone was seen a single time. This chain's CDR3 is CASSSFLRGGRETQYF. CDR3 nucleotide sequence: TGTGCCAGCAGCTCCTTTCTCCGGGGGGGCCGAGAGACCCAGTACTTC. The chain recombines TRBV11-2 with TRBJ2-5; TRBD2 matches at 8 bases. The germline gives CDR1 SGHAT, CDR2 FQNNGV. The CDR3 runs 16 residues. The junction had 11 bases not matched to a gene; V was cut back by 4 bases and J by 4 bases. Full variable domain (outside the CDR3, taken from reference TRBV11-2 and TRBJ2-5): EAGVAQSPRYKIIEKRQSVAFWCNPISGHATLYWYQQILGQGPKLLIQFQNNGVVDDSQLPKDRFSAERLKGVDSTLKIQPAKLEDSAVYLCASSSFLRGGRETQYFGPGTRLLVL.

In this sample, this clone turned up a few times. This chain joins TRBV5-1 and TRBJ2-2; 9 bases are a match to TRBD1. This CDR3 contains 17 residues. Germline V CDR1 and CDR2: SGHRS, YFSETQ. J lost 7 bases, V lost 7 bases, and 17 bases had no gene match. CDR3 DNA: TGCGCCAGCCATACCGGGACAGGGAATTTTAAGAGCGGGGAGCTGTTTTTT. It specifies CASHTGTGNFKSGELFF. The whole variable domain, remainder taken from reference TRBV5-1 and TRBJ2-2, is KAGVTQTPRYLIKTRGQQVTLSCSPISGHRSVSWYQQTPGQGLQFLFEYFSETQRNKGNFPGRFSGRQFSNSRSEMNVSTLELGDSALYLCASHTGTGNFKSGELFFGEGSRLTVL.

The V call is TRBV10-2, the J call TRBJ2-7, with 9 bases that match TRBD1. Looked up from germline, CDR1 is WSHSY and CDR2 is SAAADI. J lost 6 bases, V lost 7 bases, and 10 bases had no gene match. The CDR3 has 14 amino acids. The CDR3 protein is CASNRRQGGFEQYF. The DNA of the CDR3 is TGCGCCAGCAATAGACGACAGGGGGGTTTCGAGCAGTACTTC.

V and J are TRBV5-1 and TRBJ2-3, with 13 bases aligning to TRBD2. CDR1 SGHRS and CDR2 YFSETQ come from the germline V gene. Losses at the gene ends were 3 bases for V and 2 bases for J; bases not matched to a gene: 12. This CDR3 region has 19 residues. This CDR3 reads CASSSKTQGTSGTTDTQYF. The CDR3, as DNA: TGCGCCAGCAGCTCAAAGACGCAAGGGACTAGCGGGACCACAGATACGCAGTATTTT.

The V call is TRBV27, the J call TRBJ1-2, with D unclear. Per the germline V gene, CDR1 is MNHEY and CDR2 is SMNVEV (reference sequence). The CDR3 contains 14 residues. The V end was cut by 11 bases, the J end by 4 bases, with 20 bases between. This CDR3 reads CAPLHTSRFYGYTF. Here the CDR3 DNA reads TGTGCCCCACTTCATACGTCCAGGTTCTATGGCTACACCTTC.

The chain is built from TRBV6-1 and TRBJ2-5, with a possible D match to TRBD2 (5 bases). Germline V gene sequence: CDR1 MNHNS, CDR2 SASEGT. Trimming pared 6 bases from V and 1 base from J, leaving 12 bases between. The CDR3 length is 14 residues. The CDR3 coding sequence is TGTGCCAGCAGCCAAGGACTGAGCCAAGAGACCCAGTACTTC. This translates into CASSQGLSQETQYF.